A selection of T cell receptor beta chains follows, all from one sample in a study of blood T cell repertoires in COVID-19. Data came from immunoSEQ multiplex PCR; TCRdb stores just in-frame clones and leaves some out. The sample shows roughly 43,000 clones, approximately 90% of them seen only once. Sequenced: peripheral blood. These receptors were obtained from a human donor in a cohort sampled during active COVID-19. CDR3s include the opening cysteine and the closing phenylalanine or tryptophan. The D gene is left open where the match is weak. Clone size is not always given. Where it is, it says once, few, many or a class for expanded clones.

V gene: TRBV5-1; J gene: TRBJ1-1; clone size: -; D gene: TRBD1; CDR3 protein: CASSFSGTGSTTEAFF; CDR3 DNA: TGCGCCAGCAGCTTTTCCGGGACAGGGTCAACCACTGAAGCTTTCTTT
V gene: TRBV29-1; J gene: TRBJ2-3; clone size: -; D gene: TRBD1; CDR3 protein: CSVEDLRGQTLGDTQYF; CDR3 DNA: TGCAGCGTTGAAGATCTTAGGGGACAGACCTTGGGGGATACGCAGTATTTT
V gene: TRBV9; J gene: TRBJ2-1; clone size: -; D gene: TRBD2; CDR3 protein: CASSLRLAGINEQFF; CDR3 DNA: TGTGCCAGCAGCTTGAGACTAGCGGGGATTAATGAGCAGTTCTTC
V gene: TRBV19; J gene: TRBJ2-3; clone size: -; D gene: TRBD1; CDR3 protein: CASRPRGQGVTDTQYF; CDR3 DNA: TGTGCCAGTAGACCTAGAGGACAGGGGGTCACAGATACGCAGTATTTT
V gene: TRBV4-1; J gene: TRBJ1-2; clone size: -; D gene: -; CDR3 protein: CASSQSAGQRSNYGYTF; CDR3 DNA: TGCGCCAGCAGCCAATCCGCGGGTCAACGCTCTAACTATGGCTACACCTTC
V gene: TRBV9; J gene: TRBJ2-1; clone size: -; D gene: TRBD2; CDR3 protein: CASSVGGSSLSEQFF; CDR3 DNA: TGTGCCAGCAGCGTGGGCGGGAGTAGTCTCAGTGAGCAGTTCTTC
V gene: TRBV5-1; J gene: TRBJ2-7; clone size: -; D gene: -; CDR3 protein: CASSQGGSYEQYF; CDR3 DNA: TGCGCCAGTTCGCAGGGGGGCTCCTACGAGCAGTACTTC
V gene: TRBV7-8; J gene: TRBJ1-4; clone size: -; D gene: -; CDR3 protein: CASSSTGYPEKLFF; CDR3 DNA: TGTGCCAGCAGTTCCACAGGGTACCCTGAAAAACTGTTTTTT
V gene: TRBV28; J gene: TRBJ2-7; clone size: -; D gene: TRBD2; CDR3 protein: CASSLGLAGQLKGQYF; CDR3 DNA: TGTGCCAGCAGTTTAGGGCTAGCGGGCCAGTTGAAGGGGCAGTACTTC
V gene: TRBV11-2; J gene: TRBJ1-1; clone size: -; D gene: -; CDR3 protein: CASSRSLDSNTEAFF; CDR3 DNA: TGTGCCAGCAGCCGTTCTTTGGACTCGAACACTGAAGCTTTCTTT
V gene: TRBV4-1; J gene: TRBJ1-4; clone size: -; D gene: -; CDR3 protein: CASSETTNEKLFF; CDR3 DNA: TGCGCCAGCAGCGAGACAACTAATGAAAAACTGTTTTTT
V gene: TRBV28; J gene: TRBJ2-3; clone size: -; D gene: -; CDR3 protein: CASSFRSTDTQYF; CDR3 DNA: TGTGCCAGCAGTTTTAGAAGCACAGATACGCAGTATTTT
V gene: TRBV18; J gene: TRBJ2-3; clone size: -; D gene: -; CDR3 protein: CASSQSGEDTQYF; CDR3 DNA: TGTGCCAGCTCACAATCAGGGGAGGATACGCAGTATTTT
V gene: TRBV5-4; J gene: TRBJ2-2; clone size: -; D gene: -; CDR3 protein: CASSPRVVGELFF; CDR3 DNA: TGTGCCAGCAGCCCCCGGGTCGTCGGGGAGCTGTTTTTT
V gene: TRBV27; J gene: TRBJ2-7; clone size: -; D gene: TRBD2; CDR3 protein: CASSLKGAGGPRYEQYF; CDR3 DNA: TGTGCCAGCAGCCTTAAAGGGGCGGGAGGGCCAAGGTACGAGCAGTACTTC
V gene: TRBV7-6; J gene: TRBJ1-6; clone size: -; D gene: -; CDR3 protein: CASSLEAGSSSYNSPLHF; CDR3 DNA: TGTGCCAGCAGCTTAGAAGCAGGATCGAGCTCCTATAATTCACCCCTCCACTTT
V gene: TRBV3-1/TRBV3-2; J gene: TRBJ1-1; clone size: -; D gene: TRBD1; CDR3 protein: CASSQTGTANTEAFF; CDR3 DNA: TGTGCCAGCAGCCAGACCGGGACAGCGAACACTGAAGCTTTCTTT
V gene: TRBV6-5; J gene: TRBJ2-1; clone size: -; D gene: TRBD2; CDR3 protein: CASRVLAGGNNEQFF; CDR3 DNA: TGTGCCAGCAGGGTACTAGCGGGAGGGAACAATGAGCAGTTCTTC
V gene: TRBV11-3; J gene: TRBJ2-3; clone size: -; D gene: -; CDR3 protein: CASSPRQATDTQYF; CDR3 DNA: TGTGCCAGCAGCCCTCGACAGGCCACAGATACGCAGTATTTT
V gene: TRBV28; J gene: TRBJ2-1; clone size: -; D gene: -; CDR3 protein: CASSPHRSSYNEQFF; CDR3 DNA: TGTGCCAGCAGCCCTCATAGGAGCTCCTACAATGAGCAGTTCTTC
V gene: TRBV7-9; J gene: TRBJ2-1; clone size: -; D gene: TRBD2; CDR3 protein: CASSTLAGGPHEQFF; CDR3 DNA: TGTGCCAGCAGCACACTAGCGGGAGGGCCGCATGAGCAGTTCTTC
V gene: TRBV11-2; J gene: TRBJ1-4; clone size: -; D gene: -; CDR3 protein: CASSSSRQLTATNEKLFF; CDR3 DNA: TGTGCCAGCAGCTCCTCCAGACAGCTCACTGCAACTAATGAAAAACTGTTTTTT
V gene: TRBV28; J gene: TRBJ1-4; clone size: -; D gene: -; CDR3 protein: CATTGGGLKLFF; CDR3 DNA: TGTGCCACGACCGGGGGAGGGCTAAAACTGTTTTTT
V gene: TRBV4-3; J gene: TRBJ1-2; clone size: -; D gene: -; CDR3 protein: CASSQDLGGYGYTF; CDR3 DNA: TGCGCCAGCAGCCAAGATCTTGGGGGGTATGGCTACACCTTC
V gene: TRBV4-3; J gene: TRBJ2-1; clone size: -; D gene: -; CDR3 protein: CASSQVYGGNEQFF; CDR3 DNA: TGCGCCAGCAGCCAAGTCTATGGAGGCAATGAGCAGTTCTTC
V gene: TRBV5-1; J gene: TRBJ2-3; clone size: -; D gene: -; CDR3 protein: CASSLDLEGRQYF; CDR3 DNA: TGCGCCAGCAGCTTAGACCTCGAGGGTAGGCAGTATTTT
V gene: TRBV19; J gene: TRBJ1-1; clone size: few; D gene: -; CDR3 protein: CASSIDQRAEAFF; CDR3 DNA: TGTGCCAGTAGTATAGATCAGAGGGCTGAAGCTTTCTTT
V gene: TRBV5-1; J gene: TRBJ2-1; clone size: -; D gene: -; CDR3 protein: CASSLGRRGSSYNEQFF; CDR3 DNA: TGCGCCAGCAGCTTGGGGAGAAGGGGGAGCTCCTACAATGAGCAGTTCTTC
V gene: TRBV5-1; J gene: TRBJ2-6; clone size: -; D gene: -; CDR3 protein: CASSPGGANVLTF; CDR3 DNA: TGCGCCAGCAGCCCGGGGGGGGCCAACGTCCTGACTTTC
V gene: TRBV28; J gene: TRBJ1-1; clone size: -; D gene: TRBD1; CDR3 protein: CASRGQSKNTEAFF; CDR3 DNA: TGTGCCAGCAGGGGACAGAGTAAGAACACTGAAGCTTTCTTT
V gene: TRBV9; J gene: TRBJ1-4; clone size: -; D gene: -; CDR3 protein: CASSVGRATNEKLFF; CDR3 DNA: TGTGCCAGCAGCGTAGGAAGAGCAACTAATGAAAAACTGTTTTTT
V gene: TRBV2; J gene: TRBJ1-2; clone size: -; D gene: TRBD1; CDR3 protein: CASRPGQGPKGYTF; CDR3 DNA: TGTGCCAGCAGGCCGGGACAGGGGCCGAAAGGCTACACCTTC
V gene: TRBV28; J gene: TRBJ2-7; clone size: once; D gene: -; CDR3 protein: CASRGTRGVHEQYF; CDR3 DNA: TGTGCCAGCAGGGGTACTAGAGGCGTCCACGAGCAGTACTTC
V gene: TRBV4-3; J gene: TRBJ1-2; clone size: -; D gene: -; CDR3 protein: CASSQDRAGRHGYTF; CDR3 DNA: TGCGCCAGCAGCCAAGATCGAGCAGGGAGGCATGGCTACACCTTC